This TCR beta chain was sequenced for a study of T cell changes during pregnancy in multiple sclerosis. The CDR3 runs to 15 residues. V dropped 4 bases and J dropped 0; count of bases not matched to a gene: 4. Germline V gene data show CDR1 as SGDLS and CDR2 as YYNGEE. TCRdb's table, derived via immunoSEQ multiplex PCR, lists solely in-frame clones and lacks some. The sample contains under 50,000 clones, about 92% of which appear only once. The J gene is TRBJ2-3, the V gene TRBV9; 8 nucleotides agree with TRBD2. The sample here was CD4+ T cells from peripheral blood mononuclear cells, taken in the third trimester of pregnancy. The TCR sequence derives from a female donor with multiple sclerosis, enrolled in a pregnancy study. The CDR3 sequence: CASSYASGSTDTQYF. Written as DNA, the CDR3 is TGTGCCAGCAGCTACGCTAGCGGGAGCACAGATACGCAGTATTTT.